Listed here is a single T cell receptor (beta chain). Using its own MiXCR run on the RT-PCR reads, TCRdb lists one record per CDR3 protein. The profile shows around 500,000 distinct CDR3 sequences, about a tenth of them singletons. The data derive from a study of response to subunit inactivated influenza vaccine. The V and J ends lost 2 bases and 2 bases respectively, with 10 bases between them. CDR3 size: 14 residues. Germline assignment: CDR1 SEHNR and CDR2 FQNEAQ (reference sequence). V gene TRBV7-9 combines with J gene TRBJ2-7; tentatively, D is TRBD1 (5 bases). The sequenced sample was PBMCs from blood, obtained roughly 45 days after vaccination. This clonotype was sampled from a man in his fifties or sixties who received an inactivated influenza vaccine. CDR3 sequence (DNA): TGTGCCAGCAGCTTATTTGGACACACCTACGAGCAGTACTTC. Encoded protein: CASSLFGHTYEQYF. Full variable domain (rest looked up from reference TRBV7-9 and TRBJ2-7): DTGVSQNPRHKITKRGQNVTFRCDPISEHNRLYWYRQTLGQGPEFLTYFQNEAQLEKSRLLSDRFSAERPKGSFSTLEIQRTEQGDSAMYLCASSLFGHTYEQYFGPGTRLTVT.